This T cell receptor (beta chain) was obtained from a study of shared clonotypes between healthy human individuals. V lost 6 bases to trimming and J lost 5 bases, with 13 bases between them. CDR3 length equals 13 residues. Germline CDR1 and CDR2: MDHEN and SYDVKM. Repertoires were generated with immunoSEQ multiplex PCR, while TCRdb's copy carries only in-frame clones and drops some. The top ten clones hold 1.5% to 2% of a sample with hundreds of thousands of clones, around 72% of them seen once. This clone was detected once. The specimen was memory CD4+ T cells sorted from blood. The subset is: CD45RA-negative fraction. The sequence was collected from a young woman in good health. This rearrangement joins TRBV28 to TRBJ1-2; the D is unclear. Here the CDR3 reads CASRPGEDYGYTF. In DNA, the CDR3 is TGTGCCAGCAGGCCGGGAGAGGATTATGGCTACACCTTC.